This T cell receptor (beta chain) was profiled in a study of shared clonotypes between healthy human individuals (TCRdb year 2020). Looking at the study overall: The cohort included three men and two women between 18 and 49 years of age. Per donor, leukapheresis produced somewhere between about 0.94 and 9 billion PBMCs. To increase sequencing depth and limit assay-specific biases, TCR repertoire library preparation and sequencing were carried out by different laboratories using diverse techniques. To estimate repertoire size and how much clonotype sharing occurs between individuals, the study deeply sequenced the blood TCR repertoires of about five healthy adults. For each donor, CD4 naive and CD4 memory were each run on three plates, CD8 naive on two plates, and CD8 memory on one plate.

The study at large found these results: Higher generation probabilities were observed for clonotypes shared by all four sorted-subset donors than for non-shared clonotypes. Naive subsets generally had larger estimated clonotype richness than memory subsets did. About 5% of naive CD4, 3.5% of naive CD8, about 2.5% of memory CD4, and 0.4% of memory CD8 clonotypes were shared across several donors. Pairwise subsampling led to the expectation that sequencing depth would affect the degree of clonotype sharing among donors. Incomplete sequencing was indicated by rarefaction of sorted-subset datasets, despite the large sequencing depth. Sampling was restricted to blood, and TCR repertoires in tissues likely differ from the TCR repertoires found in blood. Because the study included only a small number of donors, the genetic and exposure-history diversity represented was limited.

To note about this clone: Its antigen specificity is not known. It has no much larger one-base neighbor in the sample; base qualities were not kept.

The V end loses 4 bases and the J end loses 0 bases, and a stretch of 17 bases separates them. CDR1 and CDR2 are drawn from the germline V gene: SGHRS, YFSETQ. There are 17 amino acids in the CDR3, from cysteine to phenylalanine inclusive. The DNA shown is the 51-base CDR3, in frame from base 1. The donors were healthy, HIV-negative adults with no recently reported acute infections or vaccinations. Only Caucasian adults living in Nashville, Tennessee, USA were represented among the donors. CD4+ T cells were enriched by magnetic negative selection; naive cells were then positively selected on CD45RA, and the negative fraction formed the memory subset. After blood collection by leukapheresis, PBMCs were isolated using Ficoll-Histopaque density gradient centrifugation and then cryopreserved in the vapor phase of liquid nitrogen. Analytical flow cytometry was used to check the purity and quantity of each magnetically sorted T cell population. From each sorted fraction, genomic DNA was isolated and quantified by UV absorbance on a Nanodrop 2000c.

Using the deep immunoSEQ assay, multiplex PCR amplified TCR CDR3 regions from genomic DNA. Extracted genomic DNA from each cell subset was spread evenly across all wells of several immunoSEQ 96-well plates, with each plate serving as a replicate. For sorted subsets, each replicate PCR was loaded with about 0.2 ug genomic DNA, equivalent to about 30,000 T cell genomes. Purified libraries were quantified with a Qubit 3.0 fluorometer, sized on a Bioanalyzer 2100, and re-quantified with the KAPA Library Quantification kit. Every immunoSEQ 96-well plate was sequenced on a dedicated single-read 150-cycle Illumina NextSeq 550 flow cell. Per the authors' processing: Because the immunoSEQ output held only junctional sequences and lacked quality scores, the filtering could not match the filtering applied to full-length reads. Sequences were annotated with PyIR, a Python wrapper for IgBLAST v1.9, using IMGT germline references to assign V/J genes and CDR3. Reads were filtered out if the reads had weak V/J assignments (E-value above 1e-6), no CDR3, stop codons, out-of-frame junctions, or ambiguous translated residues. V3J clonotypes were defined as sequences sharing an identical inferred V gene, J gene, and CDR3 amino acid sequence. The percentage overlap between two repertoires was calculated by dividing the number of shared unique clonotypes by the size of the smaller repertoire. Three approaches were used to assess repertoire richness: RTK rarefaction, the Chao1 estimator, and Recon v2.1 estimates of unobserved clonotypes. Generation probabilities for all TCRbeta clonotypes obtained by the gDNA method from a few donors were computed using OLGA. TCRdb holds this immuneACCESS table with in-frame rearrangements only. Some clones are missing; in checked studies, unresolved V genes explain under half, and the rest has no known cause. The DNA gave D and trimming, while V, J and clone size come from that table. The sample has 2 million to 2.5 million clones on record, approximately 95% of them singletons. Jointly, the top ten make up roughly 0.36% of the sample.

Here the chain combines TRBV5-1 and TRBJ2-1; a confident D gene designation cannot be given. The TCR comes from a man aged 18 to 29 in good health. Some clones in this sample may be carry-over from other donors' samples. The sequencing sample was made of naive CD4+ T cells from PBMCs. Sample cell subset or site, as interpreted from the label and publication: CD45RA+ positively selected. CDR3 sequence: CASSPSSSFFSYNEQFF. The DNA is as follows: TGCGCCAGCAGCCCCTCGAGCAGTTTCTTCTCCTACAATGAGCAGTTCTTC.